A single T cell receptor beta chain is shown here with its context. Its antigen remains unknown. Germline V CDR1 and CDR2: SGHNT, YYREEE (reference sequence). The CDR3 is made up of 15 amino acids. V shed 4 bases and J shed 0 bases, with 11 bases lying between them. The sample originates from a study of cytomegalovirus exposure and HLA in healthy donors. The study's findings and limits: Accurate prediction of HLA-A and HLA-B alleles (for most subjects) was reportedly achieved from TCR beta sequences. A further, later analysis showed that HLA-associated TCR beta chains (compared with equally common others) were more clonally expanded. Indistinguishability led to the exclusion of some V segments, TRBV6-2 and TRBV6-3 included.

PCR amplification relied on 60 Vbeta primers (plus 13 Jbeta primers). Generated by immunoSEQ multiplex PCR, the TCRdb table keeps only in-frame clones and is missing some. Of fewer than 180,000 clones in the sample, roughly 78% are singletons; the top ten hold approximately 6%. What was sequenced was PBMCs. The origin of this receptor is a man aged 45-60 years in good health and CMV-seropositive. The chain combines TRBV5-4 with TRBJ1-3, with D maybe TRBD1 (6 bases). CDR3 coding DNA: TGTGCCAGCAGCGAACAGGGACCCTCTGGAAACACCATATATTTT. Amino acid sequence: CASSEQGPSGNTIYF. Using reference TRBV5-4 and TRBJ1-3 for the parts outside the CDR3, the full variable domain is ETGVTQSPTHLIKTRGQQVTLRCSSQSGHNTVSWYQQALGQGPQFIFQYYREEENGRGNFPPRFSGLQFPNYSSELNVNALELDDSALYLCASSEQGPSGNTIYFGEGSWLTVV.